The clone carrying this T cell receptor beta chain was counted a few times. No antigen is known for it. Unique molecular identifiers tagged the TCRbeta library. TCRdb reprocessed the PCR reads via MiXCR and lists one record per CDR3 protein. The profile shows a few hundred thousand distinct CDR3 sequences, 20% to 30% of them singletons. The data originate from a study of T-cell reconstitution after alpha-beta-depleted transplantation in children. The V gene's germline CDR1 is SGHRS and CDR2 YFSETQ. Trimming pared 4 bases from V and 8 bases from J, leaving 13 bases between. The CDR3 runs 13 residues. Study findings and constraints: Elevated TCRbeta diversity at day 60 was traced, in some patients, to surviving recipient T cells and thymic progenitors. Several hundred expanded graft clones reportedly were the source of alpha-beta T cells about two months after transplant. Newly made T cells mostly supplied T-cell counts and diversity one year after transplant.

The chain joins TRBV5-1 to TRBJ2-1; tentative D call: TRBD1 (7 bases). The receptor was isolated from a boy under two years old with Wiskott-Aldrich syndrome, due to receive a stem cell transplant. The sample in question was PBMCs, obtained before TCRalphabeta/CD19-depleted stem cell transplant. The chain's CDR3 is CASSGPGGYEQFF. In nucleotides, the CDR3 is TGCGCCAGCAGCGGGCCAGGGGGGTATGAGCAGTTCTTC.